One and the same sample provided the 8 T cell receptor beta chains below, sequenced in a study of beta chain features in type 1 diabetes. Notes on the study in general: Moderately but significantly shorter TCRB CDR3s were found in Type 1 diabetes patients in all four CD4+ subsets.

Antigens of these TCRs are unknown. Sequencing targeted expressed TCRB transcripts, as all isolated RNA had been reverse transcribed. Profiled with immunoSEQ multiplex PCR; TCRdb holds only in-frame clones, not every one. The sample includes 630,000 or so clones, over 11% seen only once; the top ten take 0.04%. The sample comprised naive CD4+ T cells from blood. The receptors were gathered from a man younger than 35 with type 1 diabetes.

The table lists this clone with a few counts. V and J are TRBV9 and TRBJ1-5, with TRBD1 matching over 7 bases. V was pared by 0 bases and J by 5 bases, with 8 bases of the junction left unmatched. Germline CDR1 reads SGDLS; CDR2 reads YYNGEE. This CDR3 is built from 16 residues. The DNA for the CDR3 is TGTGCCAGCAGCGTAGGGACAGGCCAGGGGTATCAGCCCCAGCATTTT. It is translated as CASSVGTGQGYQPQHF.

The V and J genes are TRBV28 and TRBJ1-2; 9 nucleotides align to TRBD1. J gave up 6 bases and V 5 bases, and 4 bases lay outside the gene matches. From germline, CDR1 is MDHEN and CDR2 SYDVKM. CDR3 length: 13 residues. CDR3 amino acids: CASSTGQGDGYTF. In DNA form, the CDR3 reads TGTGCCAGCAGTACGGGACAGGGAGATGGCTACACCTTC.

This clone came up many times. The V call is TRBV11-2, the J call TRBJ2-1, with D unresolved. Germline-derived CDR1 and CDR2 are SGHAT and FQNNGV. Trimming took off 0 bases at V and 5 bases at J, with 8 bases between the two ends. The CDR3 spans 14 residues. The DNA for the CDR3 is TGTGCCAGCAGCTTAGAGTGGACGGACAATGAGCAGTTCTTC. Translation gives CASSLEWTDNEQFF.

This clone has only a few counts. The chain employs TRBV29-1 and TRBJ1-4; D gene uncertain. The CDR3 is 14 residues long. V lost 1 base to trimming and J lost 4 bases, with 10 bases between them. Germline V gene data show CDR1 as SQVTM and CDR2 as ANQGSEA. CDR3 protein: CSVEGGSYNEKLFF. The CDR3, as DNA: TGCAGCGTTGAAGGTGGCAGCTATAATGAAAAACTGTTTTTT. The entire variable domain, with the rest obtained from reference TRBV29-1 and TRBJ1-4, is as follows: SAVISQKPSRDICQRGTSLTIQCQVDSQVTMMFWYRQQPGQSLTLIATANQGSEATYESGFVIDKFPISRPNLTFSTLTVSNMSPEDSSIYLCSVEGGSYNEKLFFGSGTQLSVL.

The V gene is TRBV5-1, the J gene TRBJ2-1; D ambiguous. Germline V gene sequence: CDR1 SGHRS, CDR2 YFSETQ. The V end lost 0 bases, the J end lost 8 bases, and 12 bases lay between the germline ends. This CDR3 has 14 residues. CDR3 sequence reads: CASSLAGVQDEQFF. Written as DNA, the CDR3 is TGCGCCAGCAGCTTGGCCGGAGTCCAGGATGAGCAGTTCTTC.

In its sample, this clone was seen a few times. This chain uses TRBV10-3 with TRBJ1-4, with a possible D match to TRBD1 (5 bases). Between the trimmed V and J ends, which lost 6 bases and 5 bases, there was a span of 10 bases. CDR1 ENHRY and CDR2 SYGVKD come from the germline V gene. The CDR3 consists of 13 residues. This chain's CDR3 is CAIRWDLNEKLFF. CDR3 DNA sequence: TGTGCCATCAGGTGGGACCTAAATGAAAAACTGTTTTTT.

This clone occurred a few times. The rearrangement joins TRBV5-1 to TRBJ2-3, with a tentative D call TRBD2 (6 bases). Germline loops: CDR1 SGHRS, CDR2 YFSETQ. The length of the CDR3 is 14 residues. The V end was cut by 1 base, the J end by 2 bases, with 8 bases between. In nucleotides, the CDR3 is TGCGCCAGCAGCTTGCGGCGGGACACAGATACGCAGTATTTT. This sequence encodes CASSLRRDTDTQYF.

The genes are TRBV5-1 and TRBJ2-1; possible D gene TRBD1, 6 bases. This CDR3 is 14 amino acids long. Trimming shortened V by 2 bases and J by 6 bases, and 12 bases separated the two germline ends. Germline CDR1 SGHRS, CDR2 YFSETQ. CDR3 protein: CASSLTGSINEQFF. Here the CDR3 DNA reads TGCGCCAGCAGCTTAACAGGGAGTATCAATGAGCAGTTCTTC.